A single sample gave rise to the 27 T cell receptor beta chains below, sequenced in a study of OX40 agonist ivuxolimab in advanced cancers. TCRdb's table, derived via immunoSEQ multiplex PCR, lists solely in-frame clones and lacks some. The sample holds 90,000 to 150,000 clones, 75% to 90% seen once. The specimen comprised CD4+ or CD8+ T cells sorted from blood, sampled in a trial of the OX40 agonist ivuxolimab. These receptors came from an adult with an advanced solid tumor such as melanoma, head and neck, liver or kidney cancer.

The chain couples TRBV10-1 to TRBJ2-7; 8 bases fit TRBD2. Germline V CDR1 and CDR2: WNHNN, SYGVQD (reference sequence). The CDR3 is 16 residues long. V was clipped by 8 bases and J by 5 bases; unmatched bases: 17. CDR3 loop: CASHRRGLGIVNEQYF. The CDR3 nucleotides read TGCGCCAGCCACCGGAGGGGACTAGGAATTGTAAACGAGCAGTACTTC.

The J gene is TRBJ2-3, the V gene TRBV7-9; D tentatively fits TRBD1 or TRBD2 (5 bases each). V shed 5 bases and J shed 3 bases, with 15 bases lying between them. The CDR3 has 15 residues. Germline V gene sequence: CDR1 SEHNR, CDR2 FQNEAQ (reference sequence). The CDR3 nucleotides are TGTGCCAGCAGCCCGCGAGAGGGGCCGACAGATACGCAGTATTTT. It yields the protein CASSPREGPTDTQYF.

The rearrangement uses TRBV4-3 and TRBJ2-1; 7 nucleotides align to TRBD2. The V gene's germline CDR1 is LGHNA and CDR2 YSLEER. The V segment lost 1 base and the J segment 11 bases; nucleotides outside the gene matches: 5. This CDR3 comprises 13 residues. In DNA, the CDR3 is TGCGCCAGCAGCCAAGCGGTAGCGGGTCAGCAGTTCTTC. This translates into CASSQAVAGQQFF.

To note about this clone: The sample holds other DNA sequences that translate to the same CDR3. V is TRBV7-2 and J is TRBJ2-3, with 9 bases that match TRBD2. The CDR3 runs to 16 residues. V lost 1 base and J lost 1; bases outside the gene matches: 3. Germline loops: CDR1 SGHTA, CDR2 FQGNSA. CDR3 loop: CASSLGGGAGTDTQYF. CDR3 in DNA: TGTGCCAGCAGCTTAGGCGGGGGGGCAGGCACAGATACGCAGTATTTT.

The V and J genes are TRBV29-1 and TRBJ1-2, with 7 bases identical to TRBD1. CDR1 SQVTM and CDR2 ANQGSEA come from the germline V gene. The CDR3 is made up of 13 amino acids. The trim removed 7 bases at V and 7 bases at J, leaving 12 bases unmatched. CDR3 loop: CSAEGQPYIGYTF. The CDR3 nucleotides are TGCAGCGCGGAGGGACAGCCCTACATTGGCTACACCTTC. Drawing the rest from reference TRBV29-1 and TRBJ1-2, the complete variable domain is SAVISQKPSRDICQRGTSLTIQCQVDSQVTMMFWYRQQPGQSLTLIATANQGSEATYESGFVIDKFPISRPNLTFSTLTVSNMSPEDSSIYLCSAEGQPYIGYTFGSGTRLTVV.

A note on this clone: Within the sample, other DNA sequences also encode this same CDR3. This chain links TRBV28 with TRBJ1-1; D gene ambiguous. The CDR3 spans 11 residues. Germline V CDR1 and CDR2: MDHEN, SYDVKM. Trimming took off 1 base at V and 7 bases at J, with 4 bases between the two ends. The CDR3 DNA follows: TGTGCCAGCAGTTTATACGGTGAAGCTTTCTTT. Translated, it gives CASSLYGEAFF.

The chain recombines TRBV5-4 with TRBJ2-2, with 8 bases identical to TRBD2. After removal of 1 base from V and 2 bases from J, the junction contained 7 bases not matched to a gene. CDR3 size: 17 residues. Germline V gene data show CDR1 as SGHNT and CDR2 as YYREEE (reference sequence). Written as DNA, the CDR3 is TGTGCCAGCAGCTTGTTGCGGGCGGGGGGCAACACCGGGGAGCTGTTTTTT. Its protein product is CASSLLRAGGNTGELFF.

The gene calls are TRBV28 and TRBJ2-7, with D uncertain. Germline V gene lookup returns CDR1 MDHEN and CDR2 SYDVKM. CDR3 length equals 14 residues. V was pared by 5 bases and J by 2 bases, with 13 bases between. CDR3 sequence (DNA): TGTGCCAGCAGTCCCCCCCAGATTGCCTACGAGCAGTACTTC. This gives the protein CASSPPQIAYEQYF.

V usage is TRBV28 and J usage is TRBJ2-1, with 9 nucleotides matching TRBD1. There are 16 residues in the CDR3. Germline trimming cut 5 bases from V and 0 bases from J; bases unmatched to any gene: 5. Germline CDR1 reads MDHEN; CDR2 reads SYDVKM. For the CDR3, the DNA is TGTGCCAGCAGTCTCCCGGGACAGGGCTCCTACAATGAGCAGTTCTTC. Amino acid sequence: CASSLPGQGSYNEQFF.

This chain's CDR3 is CASSEQGSYEQYF. CDR3 nucleotides: TGCGCCAGCAGTGAACAGGGCTCCTACGAGCAGTACTTC. The chain is built from TRBV10-2 and TRBJ2-7, with TRBD1 as a possible D gene (6 bases). CDR1 is WSHSY, CDR2 SAAADI, per germline. V lost 3 bases and J 0 bases, leaving 6 bases between the germline ends. The length of the CDR3 is 13 residues.

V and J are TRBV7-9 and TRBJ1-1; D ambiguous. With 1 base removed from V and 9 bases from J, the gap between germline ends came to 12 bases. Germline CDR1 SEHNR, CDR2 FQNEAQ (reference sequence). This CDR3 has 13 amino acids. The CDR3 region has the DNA TGTGCCAGCAGCTTAGATGAGGCAGGTAAAGCTTTCTTT. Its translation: CASSLDEAGKAFF.

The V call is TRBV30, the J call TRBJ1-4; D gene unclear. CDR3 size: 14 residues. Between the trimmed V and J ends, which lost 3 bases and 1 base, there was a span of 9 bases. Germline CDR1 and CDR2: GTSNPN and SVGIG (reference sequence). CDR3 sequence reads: CAWSLGKTNEKLFF. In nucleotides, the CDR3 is TGTGCCTGGAGCCTCGGGAAAACTAATGAAAAACTGTTTTTT.

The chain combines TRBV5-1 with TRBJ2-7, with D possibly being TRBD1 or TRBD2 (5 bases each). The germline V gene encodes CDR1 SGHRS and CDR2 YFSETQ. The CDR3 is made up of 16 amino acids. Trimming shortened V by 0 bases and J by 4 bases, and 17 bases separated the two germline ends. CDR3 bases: TGCGCCAGCAGCTTGGCCCCCGGGACCGACCTATACGAGCAGTACTTC. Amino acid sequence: CASSLAPGTDLYEQYF.

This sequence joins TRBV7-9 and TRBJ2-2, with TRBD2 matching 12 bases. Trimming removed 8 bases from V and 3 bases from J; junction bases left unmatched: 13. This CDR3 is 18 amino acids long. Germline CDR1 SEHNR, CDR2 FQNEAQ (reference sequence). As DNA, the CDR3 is TGTGCCAGCTTCCCCACTAGCGGGGGGCGCCGCGACACCGGGGAGCTGTTTTTT. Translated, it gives CASFPTSGGRRDTGELFF.

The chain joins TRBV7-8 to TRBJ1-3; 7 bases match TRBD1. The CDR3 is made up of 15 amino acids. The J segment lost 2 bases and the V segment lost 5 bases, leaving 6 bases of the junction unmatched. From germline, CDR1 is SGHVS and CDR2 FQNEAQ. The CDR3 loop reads CASSPNTGAGNTIYF. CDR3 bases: TGTGCCAGCAGCCCTAATACAGGGGCTGGAAACACCATATATTTT.

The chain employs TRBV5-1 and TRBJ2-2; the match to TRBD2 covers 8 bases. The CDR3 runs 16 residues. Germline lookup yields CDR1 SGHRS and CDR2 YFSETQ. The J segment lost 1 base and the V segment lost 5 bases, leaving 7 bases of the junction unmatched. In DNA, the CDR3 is TGCGCCAGCAGGAGAGGTAGCGGGGAGAACACCGGGGAGCTGTTTTTT. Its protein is CASRRGSGENTGELFF.

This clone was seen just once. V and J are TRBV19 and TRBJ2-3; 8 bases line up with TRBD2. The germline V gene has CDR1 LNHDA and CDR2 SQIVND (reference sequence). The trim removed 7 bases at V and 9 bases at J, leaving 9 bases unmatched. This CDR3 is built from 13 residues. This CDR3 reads CASTSLSGDTQYF. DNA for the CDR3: TGTGCCAGTACTTCCCTTAGCGGGGACACGCAGTATTTT.

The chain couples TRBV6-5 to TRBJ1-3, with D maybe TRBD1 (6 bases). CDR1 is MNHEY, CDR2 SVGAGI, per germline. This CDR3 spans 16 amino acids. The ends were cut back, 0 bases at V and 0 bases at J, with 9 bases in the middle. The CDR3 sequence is CASSYSRGPSGNTIYF. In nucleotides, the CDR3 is TGTGCCAGCAGTTACTCCAGGGGCCCCTCTGGAAACACCATATATTTT.

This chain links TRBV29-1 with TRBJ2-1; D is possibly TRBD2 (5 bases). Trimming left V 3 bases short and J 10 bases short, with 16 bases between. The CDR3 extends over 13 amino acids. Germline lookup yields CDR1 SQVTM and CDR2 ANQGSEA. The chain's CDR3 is CSVDTRTPGEQFF. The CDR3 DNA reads TGCAGCGTTGATACCCGCACCCCGGGGGAGCAGTTCTTC.

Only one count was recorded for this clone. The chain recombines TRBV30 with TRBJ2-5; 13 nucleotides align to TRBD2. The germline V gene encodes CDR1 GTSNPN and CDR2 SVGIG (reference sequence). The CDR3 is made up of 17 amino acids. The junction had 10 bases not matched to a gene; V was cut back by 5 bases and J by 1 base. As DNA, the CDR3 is TGTGCCTGGCTACCCGGGACTAGCGGGATGATCCAAGAGACCCAGTACTTC. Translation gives CAWLPGTSGMIQETQYF.

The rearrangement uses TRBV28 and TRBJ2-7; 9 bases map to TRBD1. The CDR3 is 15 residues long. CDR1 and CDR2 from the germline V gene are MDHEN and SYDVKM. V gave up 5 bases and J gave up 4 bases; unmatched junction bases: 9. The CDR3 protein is CASSPPGQGKYEQYF. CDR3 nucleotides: TGTGCCAGCAGTCCCCCCGGACAGGGGAAATACGAGCAGTACTTC. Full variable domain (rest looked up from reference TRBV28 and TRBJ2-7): DVKVTQSSRYLVKRTGEKVFLECVQDMDHENMFWYRQDPGLGLRLIYFSYDVKMKEKGDIPEGYSVSREKKERFSLILESASTNQTSMYLCASSPPGQGKYEQYFGPGTRLTVT.

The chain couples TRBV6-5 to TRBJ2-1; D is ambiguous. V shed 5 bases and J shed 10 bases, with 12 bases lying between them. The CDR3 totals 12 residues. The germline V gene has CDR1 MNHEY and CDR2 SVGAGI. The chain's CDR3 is CASSPSRWEQFF. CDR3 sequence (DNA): TGTGCCAGCAGTCCTTCACGTTGGGAGCAGTTCTTC.

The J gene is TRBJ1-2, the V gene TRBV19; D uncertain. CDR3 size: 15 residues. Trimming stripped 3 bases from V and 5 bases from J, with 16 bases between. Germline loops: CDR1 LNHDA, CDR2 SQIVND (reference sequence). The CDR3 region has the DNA TGTGCCAGTAGTATTCCCTCTGAATGGGGATATGGCTACACCTTC. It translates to CASSIPSEWGYGYTF.

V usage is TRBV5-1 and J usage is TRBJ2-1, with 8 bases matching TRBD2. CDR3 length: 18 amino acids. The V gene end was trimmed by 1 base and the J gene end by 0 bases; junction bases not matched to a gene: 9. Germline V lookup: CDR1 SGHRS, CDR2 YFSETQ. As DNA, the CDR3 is TGCGCCAGCAGCTTGAGTAGCGGGGCTTTCAGCTCCTACAATGAGCAGTTCTTC. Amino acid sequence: CASSLSSGAFSSYNEQFF. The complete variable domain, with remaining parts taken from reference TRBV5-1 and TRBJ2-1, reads KAGVTQTPRYLIKTRGQQVTLSCSPISGHRSVSWYQQTPGQGLQFLFEYFSETQRNKGNFPGRFSGRQFSNSRSEMNVSTLELGDSALYLCASSLSSGAFSSYNEQFFGPGTRLTVL.

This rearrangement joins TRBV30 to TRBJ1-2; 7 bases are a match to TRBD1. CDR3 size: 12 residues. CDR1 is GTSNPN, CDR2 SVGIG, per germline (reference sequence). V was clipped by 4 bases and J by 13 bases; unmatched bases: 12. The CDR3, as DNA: TGTGCCTGGATTAGGGACAGTCCCCCAATCACCTTC. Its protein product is CAWIRDSPPITF.

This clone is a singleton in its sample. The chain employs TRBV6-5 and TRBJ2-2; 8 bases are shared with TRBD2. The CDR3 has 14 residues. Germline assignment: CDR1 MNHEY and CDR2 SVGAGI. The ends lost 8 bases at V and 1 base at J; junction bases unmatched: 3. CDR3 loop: CASRSGGNTGELFF. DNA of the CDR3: TGTGCCAGCCGAAGCGGGGGGAACACCGGGGAGCTGTTTTTT.

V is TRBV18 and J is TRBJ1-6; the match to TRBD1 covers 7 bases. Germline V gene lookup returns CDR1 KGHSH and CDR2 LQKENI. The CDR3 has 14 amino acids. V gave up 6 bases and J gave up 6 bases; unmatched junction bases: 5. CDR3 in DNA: TGTGCCAGCTCTCAGGGACAGACTAATTCACCCCTCCACTTT. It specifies CASSQGQTNSPLHF. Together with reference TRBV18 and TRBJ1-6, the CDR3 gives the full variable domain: NAGVMQNPRHLVRRRGQEARLRCSPMKGHSHVYWYRQLPEEGLKFMVYLQKENIIDESGMPKERFSAEFPKEGPSILRIQQVVRGDSAAYFCASSQGQTNSPLHFGNGTRLTVT.